This passage covers 25 T cell receptor beta chains from one sample sequenced in a study of T cells in Graves' hyperthyroidism and ophthalmopathy. Amplified TCR beta CDR3 regions came from RNA transcripts. The study used the HTBI primer set for a first-round RT-PCR of the TCR CDR3. TCRdb re-called the multiplex PCR reads through MiXCR, storing one row per CDR3 protein. Of about 590,000 distinct CDR3 sequences detected, around 14% appear once; the ten largest clones hold roughly 7.7%. The specimen was blood. The receptors come from a woman in her late teens or twenties with Graves' ophthalmopathy.

The sample holds many counts of this clonotype. The V call is TRBV6-1, the J call TRBJ2-3, with TRBD2 matching over 9 bases. The junction had 8 bases not matched to a gene; V was cut back by 8 bases and J by 2 bases. Germline V gives CDR1 MNHNS, CDR2 SASEGT. The CDR3 totals 15 residues. The CDR3 DNA is TGTGCCAGCGGGGATAGCGGGAGTACCACAGATACGCAGTATTTT. Its translation is CASGDSGSTTDTQYF.

The sample holds many counts of this clonotype. The rearrangement links TRBV2 to TRBJ1-1, with TRBD1 matching 7 bases. V lost 5 bases to trimming and J lost 8 bases; unmatched junction nucleotides: 5. The CDR3 is made up of 12 amino acids. CDR1 SNHLY and CDR2 FYNNEI come from the germline V gene. Here the CDR3 DNA reads TGTGCCAGCAGTAGACAGGGCCACGAAGCTTTCTTT. Translated, it gives CASSRQGHEAFF.

In its sample, this clonotype was seen a few times. The chain employs TRBV7-9 and TRBJ2-3; 11 bases match TRBD2. Looked up from germline, CDR1 is SEHNR and CDR2 is FQNEAQ (reference sequence). The CDR3 is 19 residues long. V lost 5 bases and J lost 4; bases outside the gene matches: 17. This chain's CDR3 is CASSQAWGLRTSGPDTQYF. CDR3 nucleotide sequence: TGTGCCAGCAGCCAAGCCTGGGGGTTGAGGACTAGCGGGCCAGATACGCAGTATTTT.

This clonotype was counted a few times. The chain couples TRBV20-1 to TRBJ2-1, with D maybe TRBD2 (5 bases). CDR1 is DFQATT, CDR2 SNEGSKA, per germline (reference sequence). The CDR3 is made up of 15 amino acids. V gave up 3 bases and J gave up 4 bases, with 16 bases separating them. CDR3 nucleotide sequence: TGCAGTGCTAGCCGCGAGGGTTCCTTATACAATGAGCAGTTCTTC. It is translated as CSASREGSLYNEQFF.

The sample holds many counts of this clonotype. The rearrangement joins TRBV11-3 to TRBJ2-1; the match to TRBD2 covers 8 bases. V lost 6 bases to trimming and J lost 4 bases; unmatched junction nucleotides: 2. Germline CDR1 SGHNT, CDR2 YENEEA. The CDR3 runs to 13 residues. The CDR3 DNA is TGTGCCAGCAGTACTAGCGGTTACAATGAGCAGTTCTTC. Its protein is CASSTSGYNEQFF.

This clonotype was counted at least ten times. The chain is built from TRBV15 and TRBJ2-7; possibly TRBD2 for D (7 bases). The CDR3 sequence is 14 residues long. Trimming cost V 1 base and J 4 bases, with 11 bases left between them. Per germline, CDR1 LNHNV and CDR2 YYDKDF (reference sequence). Here the CDR3 reads CATSRAGGKYEQYF. In DNA form, the CDR3 reads TGTGCCACCAGCAGAGCGGGGGGCAAATACGAGCAGTACTTC.

The CDR3 loop reads CASSPRQGASNSPLHF. CDR3 nucleotide sequence: TGTGCCAGCAGCCCTAGACAGGGGGCTTCTAATTCACCCCTCCACTTT. The genes are TRBV9 and TRBJ1-6; 10 bases are shared with TRBD1. The CDR3 consists of 16 residues. The germline gives CDR1 SGDLS, CDR2 YYNGEE. Trimming cost V 4 bases and J 6 bases; bases outside gene matches: 7.

V usage is TRBV3-1 and J usage is TRBJ2-1; 8 nucleotides line up with TRBD1. The CDR3 spans 16 residues. With 5 bases clipped from V and 10 bases from J, the junction kept 16 bases outside the gene matches. Germline values: CDR1 LGHDT, CDR2 YNNKEL (reference sequence). CDR3 sequence reads: CASSSTGTGFYAEQFF. In DNA form, the CDR3 reads TGTGCCAGCAGCAGCACCGGGACAGGCTTCTACGCCGAGCAGTTCTTC.

This clonotype was seen ten or more times. The CDR3 nucleotides are TGTGCCAGTAGTATCCGGGACAAGCCTGCGGGCACTGAAGCTTTCTTT. Encoded protein: CASSIRDKPAGTEAFF. J is TRBJ1-1 and V is TRBV19; TRBD1 is a possible D gene (6 bases). The V gene's germline CDR1 is LNHDA and CDR2 SQIVND (reference sequence). The CDR3 is made up of 16 amino acids. V was trimmed by 3 bases and J by 4 bases, leaving 18 bases between them.

V and J are TRBV11-2 and TRBJ1-4; TRBD1 is a possible D gene (6 bases). V was shortened by 5 bases and J by 4 bases, with 20 bases between the two germline ends. Germline assignment: CDR1 SGHAT and CDR2 FQNNGV. The CDR3 totals 17 residues. The CDR3 region has the DNA TGTGCCAGCAGCCCGAACAGGGCATCTTCGGTTAATGAAAAACTGTTTTTT. Amino acids: CASSPNRASSVNEKLFF.

This clonotype was detected ten times or more. The chain has TRBV28 and TRBJ1-1; tentative D call: TRBD1 (5 bases). The germline V gene has CDR1 MDHEN and CDR2 SYDVKM. Deletions cut 3 bases from V and 3 bases from J, with 11 bases between. The CDR3 length is 14 residues. CDR3 sequence reads: CASSFGQGDTEAFF. The CDR3, as DNA: TGTGCCAGCAGTTTCGGGCAGGGAGACACTGAAGCTTTCTTT.

Notes on this clonotype: This may arise from a read error, as a much more abundant clone is one base away. This chain connects TRBV6-5 to TRBJ2-1; TRBD2 matches at 9 bases. The CDR3 has 19 amino acids. CDR1 and CDR2 (germline): MNHEY, SVGAGI. Trimming took 4 bases from V and 3 from J; bases not matched to a gene: 16. DNA of the CDR3: TGTGCCAGCAGTTTAGGCGGGAGGGTCTCACTGACCCACTACAATGAGCAGTTCTTC. It yields the protein CASSLGGRVSLTHYNEQFF.

This clonotype occurred many times. This chain joins TRBV29-1 and TRBJ1-1; D is perhaps TRBD1 (5 bases). The CDR3 is 13 residues long. Between the trimmed V and J ends, which lost 6 bases and 3 bases, there was a span of 14 bases. Per germline, CDR1 SQVTM and CDR2 ANQGSEA. The CDR3 coding sequence is TGCAGCGTGGTCCCGACAGAATACACTGAAGCTTTCTTT. This gives the protein CSVVPTEYTEAFF.

This clonotype was counted at least ten times. The rearrangement links TRBV2 to TRBJ2-3; 8 nucleotides align to TRBD2. Trimming at V came to 8 bases and at J to 0 bases, leaving 7 bases not matched to a gene. Germline-derived CDR1 and CDR2 are SNHLY and FYNNEI. The CDR3 is 15 amino acids. This CDR3 is CASGIAGTSTDTQYF. The CDR3 nucleotides read TGTGCCAGCGGGATAGCGGGAACTAGCACAGATACGCAGTATTTT.

This clonotype was detected ten times or more. The J gene is TRBJ1-1, the V gene TRBV19; D perhaps matches TRBD1 (5 bases). Looked up from germline, CDR1 is LNHDA and CDR2 is SQIVND (reference sequence). The CDR3 contains 13 residues. Trimming removed 10 bases at V and 5 bases at J, with 17 bases between. As DNA, the CDR3 is TGTGCCACCAAGCAGGGTTCGACGACTGAAGCTTTCTTT. It encodes CATKQGSTTEAFF.

This clonotype was seen repeatedly, ten times or more. The rearrangement links TRBV6-1 to TRBJ2-1, with no clear D. This CDR3 is built from 14 residues. CDR1 MNHNS and CDR2 SASEGT come from the germline V gene. Trimming pared 2 bases from V and 8 bases from J, leaving 13 bases between. The CDR3 nucleotides are TGTGCCAGCAGTGAAAAGGGATTCGCCGATGAGCAGTTCTTC. It codes for CASSEKGFADEQFF.

The table lists this clonotype with many counts. The chain is built from TRBV12-3 or TRBV12-4 and TRBJ2-7; TRBD2 aligns across 8 bases. With V trimmed by 6 bases and J by 0 bases, 4 bases remained unmatched. This CDR3 is built from 14 residues. The CDR3 loop is CASSPGTSSYEQYF. The CDR3 DNA reads TGTGCCAGCAGCCCCGGGACTAGCTCCTACGAGCAGTACTTC.

This clonotype was recorded many times. The rearrangement links TRBV3-1 to TRBJ1-6; 7 nucleotides align to TRBD1. J gave up 4 bases and V 1 base, and 1 base lay outside the gene matches. Germline V gene lookup returns CDR1 LGHDT and CDR2 YNNKEL (reference sequence). The CDR3 extends over 15 amino acids. The CDR3 nucleotides read TGTGCCAGCAGCCAAGGGGGACAGTATAATTCACCCCTCCACTTT. Protein: CASSQGGQYNSPLHF.

Ten or more counts support this clonotype. The chain joins TRBV20-1 to TRBJ2-1, with 13 positions matching TRBD2. This CDR3 comprises 15 residues. The germline V gene encodes CDR1 DFQATT and CDR2 SNEGSKA (reference sequence). This chain's CDR3 is CSGTSGMSSYNEQFF. CDR3 in DNA: TGCAGCGGGACTAGCGGGATGAGCTCCTACAATGAGCAGTTCTTC.

This clonotype was counted many times. The V call is TRBV2, the J call TRBJ2-1, with 10 bases lining up with TRBD1. Germline values: CDR1 SNHLY, CDR2 FYNNEI. The V gene end was trimmed by 6 bases and the J gene end by 0 bases; junction bases not matched to a gene: 2. CDR3 length: 15 amino acids. CDR3 nucleotide sequence: TGTGCCAGCAGCAGGGACAGGGGCTCCTACAATGAGCAGTTCTTC. Amino acid sequence: CASSRDRGSYNEQFF. The whole variable domain, filled in from reference TRBV2 and TRBJ2-1, reads EPEVTQTPSHQVTQMGQEVILRCVPISNHLYFYWYRQILGQKVEFLVSFYNNEISEKSEIFDDQFSVERPDGSNFTLKIRSTKLEDSAMYFCASSRDRGSYNEQFFGPGTRLTVL.

This clonotype was seen repeatedly, ten times or more. The rearrangement joins TRBV12-3 or TRBV12-4 to TRBJ2-3; D is unclear. CDR3 length equals 11 residues. Trimming stripped 5 bases from V and 6 bases from J, with 6 bases between. CDR3 in amino acids: CASSNPDTQYF. In DNA form, the CDR3 reads TGTGCCAGCAGTAACCCGGATACGCAGTATTTT.

The sample holds a few counts of this clonotype. V and J are TRBV19 and TRBJ2-1; the D is unclear. Trimming cost V 7 bases and J 0 bases, with 10 bases left between them. The CDR3 has 14 residues. From germline, CDR1 is LNHDA and CDR2 SQIVND (reference sequence). CDR3: CASKDGSSYNEQFF. CDR3 sequence (DNA): TGTGCCAGTAAGGATGGTAGCTCCTACAATGAGCAGTTCTTC.

This clonotype was found a few times. The CDR3 DNA is TGTGCCAGCAGCCAAGTAAATCTCGGTTCTGGGGAGCTGTTTTTT. This gives the protein CASSQVNLGSGELFF. V gene TRBV3-1 combines with J gene TRBJ2-2, with D unclear. CDR3 length equals 15 residues. Trimming stripped 1 base from V and 8 bases from J, with 14 bases between. Germline-derived CDR1 and CDR2 are LGHDT and YNNKEL (reference sequence).

This clonotype was counted ten times or more. J is TRBJ1-5 and V is TRBV9, with D tentatively TRBD1 (5 bases). Deletions cut 0 bases from V and 1 base from J, with 8 bases between. CDR3 size: 15 residues. Germline lookup yields CDR1 SGDLS and CDR2 YYNGEE. Written as DNA, the CDR3 is TGTGCCAGCAGCGTAGGGGGGATAAGCAATCAGCCCCAGCATTTT. Amino acid sequence: CASSVGGISNQPQHF.

This clonotype was detected ten times or more. The CDR3, as DNA: TGCGCCAGCAGCCTTATCGGGGTCAGGGGAGCCAATGAGCAGTTCTTC. This translates into CASSLIGVRGANEQFF. The V gene is TRBV5-1, the J gene TRBJ2-1; D perhaps matches TRBD1 (6 bases). This CDR3 is 16 amino acids long. The V gene lost 4 bases and the J gene lost 6 bases, with 20 bases spanning the gap. The germline CDR1 and CDR2 sequences are SGHRS and YFSETQ.